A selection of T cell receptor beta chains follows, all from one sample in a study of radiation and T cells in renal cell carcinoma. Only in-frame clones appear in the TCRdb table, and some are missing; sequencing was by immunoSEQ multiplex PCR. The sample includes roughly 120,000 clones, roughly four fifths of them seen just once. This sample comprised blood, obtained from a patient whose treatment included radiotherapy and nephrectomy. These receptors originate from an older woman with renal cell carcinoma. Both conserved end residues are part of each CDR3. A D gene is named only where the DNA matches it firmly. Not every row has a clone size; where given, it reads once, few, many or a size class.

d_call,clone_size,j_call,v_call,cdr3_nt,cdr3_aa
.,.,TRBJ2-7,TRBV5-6,TGTGCCAGCAGCTTGGGGGGGGACACCTACGAGCAGTACTTC,CASSLGGDTYEQYF
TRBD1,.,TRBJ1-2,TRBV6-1,TGTGCCAGCAGGCCCGGGACAGGGTGGGGCTACACCTTC,CASRPGTGWGYTF
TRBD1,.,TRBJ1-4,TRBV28,TGTGCCAGCAGTTTAGAGCCGACAGGGGAGGAAAAACTGTTTTTT,CASSLEPTGEEKLFF
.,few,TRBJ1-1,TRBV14,TGTGCCAGCAGCCAAGGGCGGAACACTGAAGCTTTCTTT,CASSQGRNTEAFF
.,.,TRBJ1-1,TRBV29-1,TGCAGCGTTGATCCAGGGCGGACTGAAGCCTTCTTT,CSVDPGRTEAFF
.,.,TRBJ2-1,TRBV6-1,TGTGCCAGCAGTGAAGTGGAGAGTTTTAGGGGAAATGAGCAGTTCTTC,CASSEVESFRGNEQFF
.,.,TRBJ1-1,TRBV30,TGTGCCTGGACCTACTCGGGACGGAATGAAGCTTTCTTT,CAWTYSGRNEAFF
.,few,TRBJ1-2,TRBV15,TGTGCCACCAGCAGAGAAGGTGGAGCTAACTATGGCTACACCTTC,CATSREGGANYGYTF
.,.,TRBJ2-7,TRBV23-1,TGCGCCAGCAGTCAAAAATACAGCACTGATACCTACGAGCAGTACTTC,CASSQKYSTDTYEQYF
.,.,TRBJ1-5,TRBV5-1,TGCGCCAGCAGCTTAAGTGGGGGCTCAGGTCAGCCCCAGCATTTT,CASSLSGGSGQPQHF
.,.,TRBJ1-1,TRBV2,TGTGCCAGCAGACCGATTAACCTAGGGGGGGCCAGGGCTTTCTTT,CASRPINLGGARAFF
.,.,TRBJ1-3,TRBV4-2,TGTGCCAGCAGCCAACTTCCGGACAGCTCTGGAAACACCATATATTTT,CASSQLPDSSGNTIYF
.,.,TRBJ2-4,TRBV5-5,TGTGCCAGCAGCTTGGAGGGGTTTTTCCGGGCCAAAAACATTCAGTACTTC,CASSLEGFFRAKNIQYF
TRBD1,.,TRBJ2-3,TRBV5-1,TGCGCCAGCAGCTGGCATCGGGACAGAGTGAGCACAGATACGCAGTATTTT,CASSWHRDRVSTDTQYF
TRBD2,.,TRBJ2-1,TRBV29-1,TGCAGCGTTGAGAGTACTAGCGGGAGGACGGCTCTGGGAAATGAGCAGTTCTTC,CSVESTSGRTALGNEQFF
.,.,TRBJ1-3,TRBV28,TGTGCCAGCACGGGGTTTTCCTCTGGAAACACCATATATTTT,CASTGFSSGNTIYF
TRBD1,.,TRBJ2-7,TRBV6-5,TGTACCACCAGGGGGCTGGACGAGCAGTACTTC,CTTRGLDEQYF
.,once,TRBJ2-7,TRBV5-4,TGTGCCAGCAGCCAAGATTTTTCCCGGGACGGGTTCCCCTACGAGCAGTACTTC,CASSQDFSRDGFPYEQYF
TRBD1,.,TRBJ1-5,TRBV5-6,TGTGCCAGCAGCTTAACGACAGGGACTTATAGCAATCAGCCCCAGCATTTT,CASSLTTGTYSNQPQHF
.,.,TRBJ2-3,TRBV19,TGTGCCAGTCACGCGGAGGCCACAGATACGCAGTATTTT,CASHAEATDTQYF
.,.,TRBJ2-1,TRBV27,TGTGCCAGCAGTATGACCTACAATGAGCAGTTCTTC,CASSMTYNEQFF
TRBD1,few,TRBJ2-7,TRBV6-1,TGTGCCAGCAGTGAACCTTGGACAGGGGCCCACGAGCAGTACTTC,CASSEPWTGAHEQYF
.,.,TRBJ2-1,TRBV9,TGTGCCAGCAGCGTTAGCGGAGTATTACAAAATGAGCAGTTCTTC,CASSVSGVLQNEQFF
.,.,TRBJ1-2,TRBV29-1,TGCAGCGTTAGTAAGGGAAAGGGGTATGGCTACACCTTC,CSVSKGKGYGYTF
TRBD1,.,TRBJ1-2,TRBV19,TGTGCCAGTAGGACAGGGACATCTAACTATGGCTACACCTTC,CASRTGTSNYGYTF
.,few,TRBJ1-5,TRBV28,TGTGCCAGCAGTCCAGGGTTGGGGTCAAATCAGCCCCAGCATTTT,CASSPGLGSNQPQHF
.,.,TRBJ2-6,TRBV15,TGTGCCACCAGCAGAGGGATTTACTCTGGGCTCTCTGGGGCCAACGTCCTGACTTTC,CATSRGIYSGLSGANVLTF
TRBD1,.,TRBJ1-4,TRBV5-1,TGCGCCAGCAGCTTGGATGGGGGACAGGGTCAGTTTTTT,CASSLDGGQGQFF
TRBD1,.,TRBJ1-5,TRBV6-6,TGTGCCAGCAGGGACAGGGATGAGCCCCAGCATTTT,CASRDRDEPQHF
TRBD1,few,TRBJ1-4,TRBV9,TGTGCCAGCAGCGCTAGGCCCGGGACAGGGGGCGAAAAACTGTTTTTT,CASSARPGTGGEKLFF
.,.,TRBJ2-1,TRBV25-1,TGTGCCAGCAGTGAATTCTTGGGGAGGAGCAATGAGCAGTTCTTC,CASSEFLGRSNEQFF
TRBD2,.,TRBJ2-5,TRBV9,TGTGCCAGCAGCCTGGGACTAGCGGGGGGGCAAGAGACCCAGTACTTC,CASSLGLAGGQETQYF
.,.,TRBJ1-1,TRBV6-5,TGTGCCAGCAGTTACCTTGACAGTCGAGGGGAAGCTTTCTTT,CASSYLDSRGEAFF
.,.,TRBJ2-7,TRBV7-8,TGTGCCAGCAGCTTTTTCCCGACTGCCCTCGACGAGCAGTACTTC,CASSFFPTALDEQYF
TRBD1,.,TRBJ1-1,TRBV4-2,TGTGCCAGCAGCCCCGCTGGTACGACAGGGGGTGGGGAAGCTTTCTTT,CASSPAGTTGGGEAFF
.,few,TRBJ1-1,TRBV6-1,TGTGCCAGCAGGCCGATAGTGAACACTGAAGCTTTCTTT,CASRPIVNTEAFF
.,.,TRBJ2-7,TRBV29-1,TGCAGCGTCGTAGACACGGACTACGAGCAGTACTTC,CSVVDTDYEQYF
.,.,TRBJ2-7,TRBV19,TGTGCCAGTAGTATGGGGCAAGCCTACGAGCAGTACTTC,CASSMGQAYEQYF
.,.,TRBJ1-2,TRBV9,TGTGCCAGCAGCGTAGTTTCGGGATTGCTCTCAAGCTATGGCTACACCTTC,CASSVVSGLLSSYGYTF
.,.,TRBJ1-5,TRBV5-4,TGTGCCAGCAGCTTGTCAGGGAATAATCAGCCCCAGCATTTT,CASSLSGNNQPQHF
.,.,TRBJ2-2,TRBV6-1,TGTGCCAGCAAAATCGGACAGTTGAACACCGGGGAGCTGTTTTTT,CASKIGQLNTGELFF
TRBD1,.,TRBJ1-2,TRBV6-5,TGTGCCAGCAGTCGTCAGACAGGGGACTACACCTTC,CASSRQTGDYTF